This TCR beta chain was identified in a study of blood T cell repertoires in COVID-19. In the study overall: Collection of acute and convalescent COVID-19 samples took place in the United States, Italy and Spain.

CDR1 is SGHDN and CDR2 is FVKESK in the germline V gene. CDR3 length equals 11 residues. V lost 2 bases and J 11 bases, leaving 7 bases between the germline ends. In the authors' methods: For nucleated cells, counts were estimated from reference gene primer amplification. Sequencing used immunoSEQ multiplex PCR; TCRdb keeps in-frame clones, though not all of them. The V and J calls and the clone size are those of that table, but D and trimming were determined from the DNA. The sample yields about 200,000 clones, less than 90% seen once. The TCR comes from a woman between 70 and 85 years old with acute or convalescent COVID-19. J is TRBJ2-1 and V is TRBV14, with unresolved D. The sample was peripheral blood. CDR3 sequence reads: CASSQHSQQFF. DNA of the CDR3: TGTGCCAGCAGCCAACATAGCCAGCAGTTCTTC.